The 27 T cell receptor beta chains listed next were all sequenced from one sample in a study of T cell repertoires in cytomegalovirus infection. TCRdb processed the reads anew with MiXCR; each CDR3 protein has one entry. The table has approximately 250,000 distinct CDR3 sequences, 5% to 8.5% seen once; the top ten hold roughly 6%. Sequencing input: PBMCs. These receptors were taken from a human donor in good health (CMV status not recorded). Some clones in this sample may be carry-over from other donors' samples.

The chain recombines TRBV5-4 with TRBJ2-5; D is uncertain. Looked up from germline, CDR1 is SGHNT and CDR2 is YYREEE (reference sequence). V was trimmed by 0 bases and J by 0 bases, leaving 12 bases between them. This CDR3 comprises 16 residues. The CDR3 region is CASSLDNLSDQETQYF. DNA for the CDR3: TGTGCCAGCAGCTTGGATAATCTAAGTGACCAAGAGACCCAGTACTTC.

This clonotype appeared many times. The V call is TRBV20-1, the J call TRBJ1-2; D is uncertain. Trimming pared 1 base from V and 4 bases from J, leaving 7 bases between. The CDR3 is 12 amino acids. Germline V gene sequence: CDR1 DFQATT, CDR2 SNEGSKA (reference sequence). CDR3 in amino acids: CSARVRIYGYTF. Here the CDR3 DNA reads TGCAGTGCTAGAGTCAGGATCTATGGCTACACCTTC.

This clonotype was counted at least ten times. The chain joins TRBV11-2 to TRBJ1-1, with D uncertain. This CDR3 comprises 13 residues. V was clipped by 1 base and J by 9 bases, with 12 bases between them. The germline gives CDR1 SGHAT, CDR2 FQNNGV. In nucleotides, the CDR3 is TGTGCCAGCAGCTTAGGGGAAGGCAGAAAAGCTTTCTTT. This translates into CASSLGEGRKAFF.

The sample holds many counts of this clonotype. This chain connects TRBV7-9 to TRBJ2-5; TRBD2 matches at 7 bases. The CDR3 loop spans 14 amino acids. Losses at the gene ends were 2 bases for V and 5 bases for J; bases not matched to a gene: 5. CDR1 and CDR2 from the germline V gene are SEHNR and FQNEAQ (reference sequence). In DNA form, the CDR3 reads TGTGCCAGCAGCTTAATGGGCGGGGGTGAGACCCAGTACTTC. Its protein is CASSLMGGGETQYF.

This clonotype was picked up many times. The chain employs TRBV6-2 or TRBV6-3 and TRBJ2-7, with a weak D call TRBD1 (6 bases). The CDR3 length is 14 residues. Germline CDR1 and CDR2: MNHEY and SVGEGT. V was trimmed by 2 bases and J by 6 bases, leaving 14 bases between them. Written as DNA, the CDR3 is TGTGCCAGCAGTTACCCGCTTGCCAGGGGCGAGCAGTACTTC. Amino acids: CASSYPLARGEQYF.

This clonotype was seen many times. The chain couples TRBV7-6 to TRBJ1-1; D uncertain. CDR3 length equals 16 residues. Trimming left V 1 base short and J 3 bases short, with 15 bases between. CDR1 and CDR2 from the germline V gene are SGHVS and FNYEAQ. The CDR3: CASSLGARGGDTEAFF. CDR3 nucleotides: TGTGCCAGCAGCTTAGGGGCACGAGGTGGGGACACTGAAGCTTTCTTT.

This clonotype showed up just a few times. The chain joins TRBV6-5 to TRBJ1-2, with D uncertain. Trimming took 10 bases from V and 8 from J, leaving 17 bases between them. CDR1 is MNHEY and CDR2 is SVGAGI in the germline V gene. The CDR3 length is 12 residues. The CDR3 nucleotides read TGTGCCACCAAAAGGCGGGATGGGGGCTACACCTTC. It is translated as CATKRRDGGYTF.

In this sample, this clonotype turned up a few times. The chain links TRBV28 to TRBJ1-2; 12 bases match TRBD1. In germline, CDR1 is MDHEN, CDR2 SYDVKM. Trimming removed 2 bases from V and 6 bases from J; junction bases left unmatched: 7. The CDR3 is made up of 16 amino acids. CDR3 region: CASSLSGTGGEDGYTF. The DNA for the CDR3 is TGTGCCAGCAGTTTAAGCGGGACAGGGGGCGAAGATGGCTACACCTTC.

This clonotype came up many times. The chain carries TRBV2 and TRBJ1-1; the D gene is possibly TRBD1 (6 bases). Germline CDR1 is SNHLY and CDR2 is FYNNEI. The germline V and J ends were trimmed by 6 bases and 0 bases, with 8 bases remaining between them. The CDR3 is made up of 13 amino acids. The CDR3 nucleotides are TGTGCCAGCAGCGGGGACATGAACACTGAAGCTTTCTTT. It encodes CASSGDMNTEAFF.

Ten or more counts support this clonotype. V is TRBV6-2 or TRBV6-3 and J is TRBJ2-7; 9 bases map to TRBD2. The CDR3 consists of 15 residues. Germline trimming cut 6 bases from V and 5 bases from J; bases unmatched to any gene: 11. The germline CDR1 and CDR2 sequences are MNHEY and SVGEGT. The CDR3 sequence is CASRPAGTSSNEQYF. The CDR3 bases are TGTGCCAGCAGACCGGCCGGGACTAGCTCGAACGAGCAGTACTTC.

This clonotype occurred many times. The chain recombines TRBV20-1 with TRBJ1-4; possibly TRBD1 for D (5 bases). This CDR3 has 16 residues. CDR1 is DFQATT and CDR2 is SNEGSKA in the germline V gene (reference sequence). Trimming took off 5 bases at V and 0 bases at J, with 16 bases between the two ends. CDR3 nucleotide sequence: TGCAGTGCTCGGGACTTATGGTTCGCAACTAATGAAAAACTGTTTTTT. This encodes CSARDLWFATNEKLFF.

This clonotype occurred a few times. This chain links TRBV10-3 with TRBJ2-3; D could derive from TRBD1 or TRBD2 (6 bases each). The CDR3 contains 13 residues. Germline CDR1 is ENHRY and CDR2 is SYGVKD. V lost 4 bases and J lost 6, with 11 bases in between. CDR3 sequence reads: CAISGEGGDTQYF. The CDR3 DNA sequence: TGTGCCATCAGTGGCGAAGGGGGGGATACGCAGTATTTT.

This clonotype occurred many times. The gene calls are TRBV7-2 and TRBJ2-5, with D unclear. CDR3 length equals 12 residues. V was trimmed by 5 bases and J by 4 bases, leaving 8 bases between them. Germline V gives CDR1 SGHTA, CDR2 FQGNSA. CDR3 DNA sequence: TGTGCCAGCAGCCCTCTTGGAGAGACCCAGTACTTC. It translates to CASSPLGETQYF.

Ten or more counts support this clonotype. The chain combines TRBV7-6 with TRBJ2-5, with 10 positions matching TRBD1. V shed 7 bases and J 5 bases; nucleotides not matched to a gene: 16. Germline V gives CDR1 SGHVS, CDR2 FNYEAQ. The CDR3 runs to 17 residues. This CDR3 is CASTETSGTGVSETQYF. Here the CDR3 DNA reads TGTGCCAGCACCGAAACTTCCGGGACAGGGGTGTCGGAGACCCAGTACTTC.

This clonotype was detected ten times or more. The chain is built from TRBV7-2 and TRBJ1-1; the D is unclear. Germline V gives CDR1 SGHTA, CDR2 FQGNSA. This CDR3 is built from 12 residues. V lost 2 bases and J lost 10, with 11 bases in between. The CDR3 DNA reads TGTGCCAGCAGCTTAACTGGGATCGGAGCTTTCTTT. The encoded protein is CASSLTGIGAFF.

The genes are TRBV2 and TRBJ1-1; TRBD1 agrees at 7 bases. V lost 4 bases and J lost 4; bases outside the gene matches: 6. The CDR3 length is 14 residues. Germline-derived CDR1 and CDR2 are SNHLY and FYNNEI. CDR3 bases: TGTGCCAGCAGTGCCAACAGGGGCGGCACTGAAGCTTTCTTT. This gives the protein CASSANRGGTEAFF.

Within the sample, this clonotype is medium-sized (0.01 to 0.1%). V is TRBV7-2 and J is TRBJ2-4; D might be TRBD2 (6 bases). Trimming removed 4 bases from V and 2 bases from J, with 12 bases in between. In germline, CDR1 is SGHTA, CDR2 FQGNSA. This CDR3 has 15 amino acids. CDR3: CASSSNGGTKNIQYF. CDR3 sequence (DNA): TGTGCCAGCAGCTCGAACGGGGGAACCAAAAACATTCAGTACTTC. The whole variable domain, remainder taken from reference TRBV7-2 and TRBJ2-4, is GAGVSQSPSNKVTEKGKDVELRCDPISGHTALYWYRQSLGQGLEFLIYFQGNSAPDKSGLPSDRFSAERTGGSVSTLTIQRTQQEDSAVYLCASSSNGGTKNIQYFGAGTRLSVL.

This clonotype has a count of ten or more. The chain employs TRBV20-1 and TRBJ2-2, with D perhaps being TRBD1 or TRBD2 (5 bases each). The CDR3 runs to 14 residues. Trimming left V 3 bases short and J 3 bases short, with 11 bases between. CDR1 is DFQATT and CDR2 is SNEGSKA in the germline V gene (reference sequence). In nucleotides, the CDR3 is TGCAGTGCTAGTGGGACCCGGGACACCGGGGAGCTGTTTTTT. It is translated as CSASGTRDTGELFF.

This clonotype was counted at least ten times. The rearrangement uses TRBV3-1 and TRBJ2-1; 8 nucleotides align to TRBD1. Trimming took 4 bases from V and 1 from J; bases not matched to a gene: 6. The CDR3 contains 16 residues. Looked up from germline, CDR1 is LGHDT and CDR2 is YNNKEL (reference sequence). In DNA, the CDR3 is TGTGCCAGCAGCCCCCGGACAGGGTATTCCTACAATGAGCAGTTCTTC. It translates to CASSPRTGYSYNEQFF.

This clonotype was detected only a few times. The V call is TRBV29-1, the J call TRBJ1-1; perhaps TRBD1 as D (5 bases). V was shortened by 7 bases and J by 2 bases, with 20 bases between the two germline ends. The CDR3 covers 15 residues. The V gene's germline CDR1 is SQVTM and CDR2 ANQGSEA. CDR3 DNA sequence: TGCAGCGGGAACCTGTGGCGCAGGGAAAACACTGAAGCTTTCTTT. Its translation: CSGNLWRRENTEAFF.

This clonotype was picked up many times. This sequence joins TRBV7-9 and TRBJ2-3; 7 nucleotides match TRBD1. The V and J ends lost 5 bases and 2 bases, in that order; junction bases with no gene match: 10. The germline gives CDR1 SEHNR, CDR2 FQNEAQ (reference sequence). The CDR3 has 16 amino acids. In DNA, the CDR3 is TGTGCCAGCAGCGGAAGACAGGGTGTTTTCACAGATACGCAGTATTTT. It encodes CASSGRQGVFTDTQYF.

This clonotype was recorded at least ten times. The chain links TRBV27 to TRBJ1-6; 12 positions agree with TRBD1. The CDR3 covers 19 residues. J lost 6 bases, V lost 1 base, and 10 bases had no gene match. In germline, CDR1 is MNHEY, CDR2 SMNVEV (reference sequence). In nucleotides, the CDR3 is TGTGCCAGCAGTTTATTCGCACGGGGACAGGGGGCGCGTAATTCACCCCTCCACTTT. Translation: CASSLFARGQGARNSPLHF.

This clonotype has a count of ten or more. The chain couples TRBV2 to TRBJ1-5; TRBD1 agrees at 7 bases. J gave up 6 bases and V 6 bases, and 11 bases lay outside the gene matches. CDR1 is SNHLY, CDR2 FYNNEI, per germline. The CDR3 runs to 15 residues. CDR3 protein: CASSETGTEGQPQHF. DNA for the CDR3: TGTGCCAGCAGCGAGACCGGGACAGAGGGTCAGCCCCAGCATTTT.

This clonotype has a handful of counts. This chain connects TRBV10-3 to TRBJ1-5; D call uncertain. From germline, CDR1 is ENHRY and CDR2 SYGVKD. The V gene lost 6 bases and the J gene lost 0 bases, with 6 bases spanning the gap. The CDR3 has 13 amino acids. In nucleotides, the CDR3 is TGTGCCATCAGGCCAAGTAGCAATCAGCCCCAGCATTTT. The encoded protein is CAIRPSSNQPQHF.

This clonotype was counted at least ten times. The genes are TRBV20-1 and TRBJ2-5; 7 bases agree with TRBD2. CDR3 length equals 15 residues. Germline CDR1 and CDR2: DFQATT and SNEGSKA (reference sequence). Trimming at V came to 5 bases and at J to 1 base, leaving 10 bases not matched to a gene. The CDR3 DNA sequence: TGCAGTGCTGGATCGGCGGCTAGCGGCCAAGAGACCCAGTACTTC. It encodes CSAGSAASGQETQYF.

In this sample, this clonotype turned up many times. The gene calls are TRBV7-2 and TRBJ2-5; D gene uncertain. The germline gives CDR1 SGHTA, CDR2 FQGNSA. Trimming pared 5 bases from V and 3 bases from J, leaving 10 bases between. The CDR3 is 13 amino acids. The CDR3 DNA follows: TGTGCCAGCAGCATACAGAGAGAAGAGACCCAGTACTTC. Its protein is CASSIQREETQYF.

This clonotype was picked up many times. The chain links TRBV29-1 to TRBJ1-2; D unclear. V gave up 7 bases and J gave up 0 bases, with 9 bases separating them. The germline CDR1 and CDR2 sequences are SQVTM and ANQGSEA. The CDR3 runs to 12 residues. The CDR3 DNA follows: TGCAGCGCACGGACCGCTAACTATGGCTACACCTTC. Translating it yields CSARTANYGYTF.